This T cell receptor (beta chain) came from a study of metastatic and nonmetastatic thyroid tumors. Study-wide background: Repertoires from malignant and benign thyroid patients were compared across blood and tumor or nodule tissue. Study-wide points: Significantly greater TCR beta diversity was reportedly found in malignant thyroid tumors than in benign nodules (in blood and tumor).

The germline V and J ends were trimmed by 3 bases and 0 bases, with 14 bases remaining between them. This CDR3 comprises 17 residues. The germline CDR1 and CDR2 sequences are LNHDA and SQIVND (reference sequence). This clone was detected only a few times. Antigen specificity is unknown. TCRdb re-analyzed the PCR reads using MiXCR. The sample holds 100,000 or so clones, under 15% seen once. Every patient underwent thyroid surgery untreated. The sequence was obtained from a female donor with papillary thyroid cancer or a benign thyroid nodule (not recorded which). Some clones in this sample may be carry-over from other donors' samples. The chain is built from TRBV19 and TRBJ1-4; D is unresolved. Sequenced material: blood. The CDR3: CASSIAGWGTTNEKLFF. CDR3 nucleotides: TGTGCCAGTAGTATTGCGGGATGGGGAACAACTAATGAAAAACTGTTTTTT.